Following are 20 T cell receptor beta chains from one sample sequenced in a study of T cells in localized non-small cell lung cancer. Generated by immunoSEQ multiplex PCR, the TCRdb table keeps only in-frame clones and is missing some. There are 25,000 to 35,000 clones in the sample; roughly nine tenths occur only once, and approximately 10% lies in the top ten. Sequencing was performed on peripheral blood, taken before any cancer treatment. The receptors were sampled from a woman aged 35-75 years with stage I lung adenocarcinoma.

The V gene is TRBV29-1, the J gene TRBJ1-1; D unresolved. The V end lost 3 bases, the J end lost 7 bases, and 9 bases lay between the germline ends. CDR1 SQVTM and CDR2 ANQGSEA come from the germline V gene. The CDR3 covers 11 residues. CDR3 sequence reads: CSVEGSHEAFF. The DNA of the CDR3 is TGCAGCGTTGAGGGGTCCCATGAAGCTTTCTTT.

In this sample, this clone turned up once. This sequence joins TRBV5-1 and TRBJ2-1, with 7 nucleotides matching TRBD2. V lost 3 bases and J lost 9; bases outside the gene matches: 15. The germline gives CDR1 SGHRS, CDR2 YFSETQ. This CDR3 is 16 amino acids long. The CDR3 nucleotides are TGCGCCAGCAGCTCCCGGGGGAGTGGGAGGGCAAGTGAGCAGTTCTTC. It specifies CASSSRGSGRASEQFF.

The V gene is TRBV7-2, the J gene TRBJ1-1, with D tentatively TRBD1 (5 bases). This CDR3 spans 12 amino acids. CDR1 SGHTA and CDR2 FQGNSA come from the germline V gene. V was shortened by 5 bases and J by 12 bases, with 16 bases between the two germline ends. This CDR3 is CASSPYGGTSFF. CDR3 DNA sequence: TGTGCCAGCAGCCCCTATGGGGGGACCTCTTTCTTT.

The rearrangement uses TRBV19 and TRBJ2-4, with D possibly matching TRBD2 (6 bases). The CDR3 is 15 residues long. Germline V CDR1 and CDR2: LNHDA, SQIVND (reference sequence). Trimming removed 3 bases at V and 3 bases at J, with 12 bases between. The CDR3 sequence is CASSMTGGGKNIQYF. Written as DNA, the CDR3 is TGTGCCAGTAGTATGACCGGGGGAGGCAAAAACATTCAGTACTTC.

The chain couples TRBV9 to TRBJ2-3, with D hard to call. CDR3 length equals 14 residues. Germline V gives CDR1 SGDLS, CDR2 YYNGEE. Trimming took 0 bases from V and 1 from J, leaving 6 bases between them. The CDR3 DNA is TGTGCCAGCAGCGTAGATGAGGGCACAGATACGCAGTATTTT. This translates into CASSVDEGTDTQYF.

The rearrangement joins TRBV4-1 to TRBJ2-2; D is possibly TRBD1 or TRBD2 (5 bases each). CDR3 length equals 14 residues. V lost 5 bases and J 1 base, leaving 8 bases between the germline ends. Per germline, CDR1 MGHRA and CDR2 YSYEKL. The CDR3 spells CASSARGNTGELFF. CDR3 DNA sequence: TGCGCCAGCAGCGCGAGGGGGAACACCGGGGAGCTGTTTTTT.

In its sample, this clone was seen once. The rearrangement joins TRBV4-1 to TRBJ2-7; TRBD1 agrees at 12 bases. The CDR3 is 17 residues long. CDR1 is MGHRA, CDR2 YSYEKL, per germline. Trimming cost V 0 bases and J 5 bases; bases outside gene matches: 8. In DNA, the CDR3 is TGCGCCAGCAGCCAAGATGACCGGGACAGGGGGCTGAACGAGCAGTACTTC. This encodes CASSQDDRDRGLNEQYF.

This chain connects TRBV6-4 to TRBJ1-5, with D perhaps matching TRBD1 (6 bases). Per germline, CDR1 MRHNA and CDR2 SNTAGT. The CDR3 runs 13 residues. The germline V and J ends were trimmed by 5 bases and 4 bases, with 9 bases remaining between them. Written as DNA, the CDR3 is TGTGCCAGCAGTACAGGGATAAATCAGCCCCAGCATTTT. Translated, it gives CASSTGINQPQHF.

V gene TRBV7-9 combines with J gene TRBJ2-5; 8 bases map to TRBD2. This CDR3 has 16 residues. In germline, CDR1 is SEHNR, CDR2 FQNEAQ (reference sequence). V shed 4 bases and J 5 bases; nucleotides not matched to a gene: 12. CDR3 region: CASSSGSGGAMETQYF. In DNA form, the CDR3 reads TGTGCCAGCAGCTCCGGTTCCGGGGGGGCTATGGAGACCCAGTACTTC.

This chain joins TRBV29-1 and TRBJ1-2; 10 positions match TRBD1. The germline CDR1 and CDR2 sequences are SQVTM and ANQGSEA. The CDR3 has 12 residues. Losses at the gene ends were 7 bases for V and 2 bases for J; bases not matched to a gene: 1. CDR3 bases: TGCAGCGGGGGACAGGGGAACTATGGCTACACCTTC. Translated: CSGGQGNYGYTF.

The chain uses TRBV5-6 and TRBJ2-7; TRBD1 agrees at 7 bases. The germline V gene encodes CDR1 SGHDT and CDR2 YYEEEE. The CDR3 spans 15 residues. The junction had 7 bases not matched to a gene; V was cut back by 4 bases and J by 0 bases. CDR3 coding DNA: TGTGCCAGCAGCGTAGGGGGCCCTAGCTCCTACGAGCAGTACTTC. Protein: CASSVGGPSSYEQYF.

The chain couples TRBV7-2 to TRBJ1-6; weak D call: TRBD1 (6 bases). V was cut by 4 bases and J by 7 bases, with 11 bases left in between. Germline assignment: CDR1 SGHTA and CDR2 FQGNSA. CDR3 length: 14 amino acids. The CDR3 loop is CASSSNQGNSPLHF. Written as DNA, the CDR3 is TGTGCCAGCAGCTCAAATCAGGGGAATTCACCCCTCCACTTT.

This chain uses TRBV6-1 with TRBJ1-1; tentative D call: TRBD1 (6 bases). The CDR3 totals 15 residues. Per germline, CDR1 MNHNS and CDR2 SASEGT. V lost 6 bases, J lost 3 bases, and 17 bases lay in between. CDR3 in DNA: TGTGCCAGCAGCGAGGACTCACAGGGAGACACTGAAGCTTTCTTT. Protein: CASSEDSQGDTEAFF.

CDR3: CASSPTGGGSPLHF. In DNA, the CDR3 is TGTGCCAGCAGTCCGACAGGGGGTGGTTCACCCCTCCACTTT. The rearrangement joins TRBV7-3 to TRBJ1-6; TRBD1 agrees at 9 bases. V was clipped by 6 bases and J by 9 bases; unmatched bases: 6. CDR1 is SGHTA and CDR2 is FQGTGA in the germline V gene. The CDR3 is 14 residues long.

This sequence joins TRBV19 and TRBJ1-5; the match to TRBD1 covers 7 bases. Per germline, CDR1 LNHDA and CDR2 SQIVND (reference sequence). Trimming cost V 8 bases and J 4 bases; bases outside gene matches: 2. This CDR3 contains 12 residues. CDR3 in amino acids: CASQQGNQPQHF. CDR3 in DNA: TGTGCCAGTCAACAGGGGAATCAGCCCCAGCATTTT.

CDR3 in DNA: TGTGCCAGCAGCCTCAGGGGCTCTTCACCCCTCCACTTT. Protein sequence: CASSLRGSSPLHF. The J gene is TRBJ1-6, the V gene TRBV5-6; perhaps TRBD1 as D (6 bases). The CDR3 consists of 13 residues. CDR1 and CDR2 (germline): SGHDT, YYEEEE. Trimming left V 4 bases short and J 9 bases short, with 11 bases between.

The chain couples TRBV28 to TRBJ1-1; 7 bases are a match to TRBD1. Per the germline V gene, CDR1 is MDHEN and CDR2 is SYDVKM. The length of the CDR3 is 15 residues. J gave up 1 base and V 6 bases, and 8 bases lay outside the gene matches. Here the CDR3 reads CASRRTGTANTEAFF. For the CDR3, the DNA is TGTGCCAGCAGGCGAACCGGGACAGCGAACACTGAAGCTTTCTTT.

The chain links TRBV2 to TRBJ2-1; 8 nucleotides match TRBD2. Looked up from germline, CDR1 is SNHLY and CDR2 is FYNNEI. The J segment lost 4 bases and the V segment lost 5 bases, leaving 7 bases of the junction unmatched. This CDR3 spans 15 amino acids. The CDR3 reads CASSTGGGPYNEQFF. DNA of the CDR3: TGTGCCAGCAGTACGGGAGGGGGGCCGTACAATGAGCAGTTCTTC.

This chain connects TRBV10-3 to TRBJ1-1; D uncertain. The ends were cut back, 5 bases at V and 1 base at J, with 11 bases in the middle. The CDR3 consists of 14 residues. Germline lookup yields CDR1 ENHRY and CDR2 SYGVKD. Written as DNA, the CDR3 is TGTGCCATCAGTTCCGGGTCCCAGAACACTGAAGCTTTCTTT. It is translated as CAISSGSQNTEAFF.

V is TRBV7-2 and J is TRBJ2-5; 10 bases are shared with TRBD2. CDR3 size: 14 residues. Germline values: CDR1 SGHTA, CDR2 FQGNSA. Trimming at V came to 1 base and at J to 5 bases, leaving 1 base not matched to a gene. As DNA, the CDR3 is TGTGCCAGCAGCTTAGGAGCGGGAGGGGAGACCCAGTACTTC. It specifies CASSLGAGGETQYF.